A selection of T cell receptor beta chains follows, all from one sample in a study of Tregs in tolerant kidney transplant recipients. The table came from immunoSEQ multiplex PCR; TCRdb's copy has only in-frame clones and leaves some out. This sample has some 50,000 clones; about nine tenths occur once, and the top ten carry 15% to 18%. This specimen was CD8+ T cells from blood (PBMCs), taken 12 months after the transplant. The receptors here all came from a human patient who received a combined kidney and bone marrow transplant. Some T cells may have originated in the graft donor. The CDR3 runs from the conserved cysteine through the conserved F or W. A D gene is named only where the DNA matches it firmly. The listing skips clone size in some rows; elsewhere it reads once, few, many or a size class.

clone size,D gene,J gene,V gene,CDR3 protein,CDR3 DNA
.,TRBD2,TRBJ2-7,TRBV4-3,CASSTGLDLYEQYF,TGCGCCAGCAGCACGGGACTAGACCTCTACGAGCAGTACTTC
.,.,TRBJ1-1,TRBV7-9,CASRQTNTEAFF,TGTGCCAGCCGACAGACGAACACTGAAGCTTTCTTT
.,TRBD2,TRBJ2-5,TRBV9,CASSVDPLLAGVEETQYF,TGTGCCAGCAGCGTAGACCCCCTACTAGCGGGAGTGGAAGAGACCCAGTACTTC
.,TRBD2,TRBJ2-3,TRBV4-3,CATGYSGSTDTQYF,TGCGCCACCGGATATAGCGGGAGCACAGATACGCAGTATTTT
once,.,TRBJ2-1,TRBV27,CASRTGGGYNEQFF,TGTGCCAGCCGAACAGGGGGGGGTTACAATGAGCAGTTCTTC
.,.,TRBJ2-7,TRBV4-1,CASSQALDRRYEQYF,TGCGCCAGCAGCCAAGCACTCGACAGGAGGTACGAGCAGTACTTC
.,TRBD1,TRBJ1-2,TRBV9,CASSASLQGAQGYTF,TGTGCCAGCAGCGCAAGTCTTCAGGGGGCGCAGGGCTACACCTTC
.,TRBD2,TRBJ2-7,TRBV7-2,CASSLLAVNHYEQYF,TGTGCCAGCAGCTTACTAGCGGTAAATCACTACGAGCAGTACTTC
.,.,TRBJ2-7,TRBV11-2,CASSDGLNEQYF,TGTGCCAGCAGCGACGGACTGAACGAGCAGTACTTC
.,TRBD2,TRBJ2-1,TRBV4-3,CASSQAPSGSSNEQFF,TGCGCCAGCAGCCAGGCTCCTAGCGGGAGTAGCAATGAGCAGTTCTTC
.,.,TRBJ2-6,TRBV28,CASSVGGHQLSGANVLTF,TGTGCCAGCAGTGTTGGGGGACACCAACTCTCTGGGGCCAACGTCCTGACTTTC
.,.,TRBJ2-7,TRBV21-1,CASYPQLLYEQYF,TGTGCCAGCTATCCACAGTTATTATACGAGCAGTACTTC
.,TRBD1,TRBJ2-1,TRBV14,CASSQVGRGRTIIDEQFF,TGTGCCAGCAGCCAAGTTGGTAGGGGGCGAACAATTATCGATGAGCAGTTCTTC
.,TRBD1,TRBJ1-1,TRBV7-3,CASSFGTGNTEAFF,TGTGCCAGCAGCTTCGGGACAGGGAACACTGAAGCTTTCTTT
few,.,TRBJ2-1,TRBV7-9,CASSPWTTYNEQFF,TGTGCCAGCAGCCCCTGGACTACCTACAATGAGCAGTTCTTC
few,TRBD2,TRBJ2-1,TRBV11-2,CASSLTSRPNEQFF,TGTGCCAGCAGCTTGACTAGCAGACCCAATGAGCAGTTCTTC
.,TRBD2,TRBJ2-3,TRBV7-2,CASSATSGGIADTQYF,TGTGCCAGCAGCGCCACTAGCGGGGGGATAGCGGATACGCAGTATTTT
.,.,TRBJ2-7,TRBV4-2,CASSQVGLSGYEQYF,TGTGCCAGCAGCCAAGTAGGATTGTCGGGCTACGAGCAGTACTTC
.,TRBD2,TRBJ2-3,TRBV2,CASSERTSGRYTQYF,TGTGCCAGCAGTGAAAGGACTAGCGGGAGGTATACGCAGTATTTT
.,TRBD2,TRBJ2-2,TRBV30,CAWGDYRNTGELFF,TGTGCCTGGGGGGACTACCGAAACACCGGGGAGCTGTTTTTT
.,TRBD1,TRBJ2-7,TRBV19,CASSIWSGGIYEQYF,TGTGCCAGTAGTATTTGGTCAGGGGGCATCTACGAGCAGTACTTC
.,.,TRBJ1-1,TRBV30,CAWSVTENTEAFF,TGTGCCTGGAGTGTAACAGAGAACACTGAAGCTTTCTTT
.,.,TRBJ2-1,TRBV4-3,CASSQDMAPEQFF,TGCGCCAGCAGCCAAGATATGGCCCCTGAGCAGTTCTTC
.,.,TRBJ2-7,TRBV21-1,CASSKTPGQGLYEQYF,TGTGCCAGCAGCAAAACACCGGGACAGGGGCTTTACGAGCAGTACTTC
.,.,TRBJ2-1,TRBV7-2,CASSLLAKLYNEQFF,TGTGCCAGCAGCCTCCTAGCTAAGCTCTACAATGAGCAGTTCTTC
.,TRBD1,TRBJ1-2,TRBV14,CASRGQGIYGYTF,TGTGCCAGCAGAGGACAGGGGATCTATGGCTACACCTTC
.,TRBD2,TRBJ2-3,TRBV5-1,CASSLASGLAIDTQYF,TGCGCCAGCAGCTTGGCGAGTGGACTAGCAATAGATACGCAGTATTTT
.,TRBD2,TRBJ2-7,TRBV30,CAWGYTSGEQYF,TGTGCCTGGGGTTACACTAGCGGCGAGCAGTACTTC
.,.,TRBJ2-1,TRBV4-3,CASSQGRGAGNEQFF,TGCGCCAGCAGCCAAGGTCGGGGGGCGGGGAATGAGCAGTTCTTC
.,.,TRBJ2-3,TRBV10-3,CAISEFERTDTQYF,TGTGCCATCAGTGAATTCGAGAGAACAGATACGCAGTATTTT
.,TRBD2,TRBJ2-1,TRBV19,CASSIDGLARNEQFF,TGTGCCAGTAGTATAGATGGACTAGCGAGGAATGAGCAGTTCTTC
.,.,TRBJ2-3,TRBV14,CASSLTRADTQYF,TGTGCCAGCAGCCTAACCAGGGCGGATACGCAGTATTTT
.,.,TRBJ2-7,TRBV14,CASSQDRQGPSYEQYF,TGTGCCAGCAGCCAAGATAGGCAGGGGCCCTCCTACGAGCAGTACTTC
.,.,TRBJ1-1,TRBV29-1,CSVEDLREGTTEAFF,TGCAGCGTTGAAGACCTGCGGGAGGGGACCACTGAAGCTTTCTTT
.,.,TRBJ1-1,TRBV29-1,CSGTGIPDTEAFF,TGCAGCGGCACAGGAATTCCGGACACTGAAGCTTTCTTT
.,TRBD2,TRBJ2-2,TRBV23-1,CASGRWGTKNTGELFF,TGCGCCAGCGGGAGATGGGGGACTAAGAACACCGGGGAGCTGTTTTTT
.,.,TRBJ1-6,TRBV5-6,CASSLTGSHRDSPLHF,TGTGCCAGCAGCCTCACAGGGTCTCATCGGGATTCACCCCTCCACTTT
.,TRBD2,TRBJ2-7,TRBV4-1,CASSQDSDSGSYEQYF,TGCGCCAGCAGCCAAGATAGTGATAGCGGGAGCTACGAGCAGTACTTC
.,.,TRBJ2-3,TRBV4-1,CASSPTVTSTDTQYF,TGCGCCAGCAGCCCGACTGTAACTAGCACAGATACGCAGTATTTT
.,.,TRBJ2-6,TRBV4-1,CASSLGPSGANVLTF,TGCGCCAGCAGCCTTGGGCCTTCTGGGGCCAACGTCCTGACTTTC
.,TRBD1,TRBJ1-1,TRBV19,CASSIWTGGTNTEAFF,TGTGCCAGTAGTATATGGACAGGGGGGACTAACACTGAAGCTTTCTTT
.,.,TRBJ2-7,TRBV19,CASGQSYEQYF,TGTGCCAGTGGACAGTCCTACGAGCAGTACTTC
few,.,TRBJ2-1,TRBV2,CASSPWTTYNEQFF,TGTGCCAGCAGCCCCTGGACTACCTACAATGAGCAGTTCTTC
.,.,TRBJ1-5,TRBV7-2,CASSLAVGRVSNQPQHF,TGTGCCAGCAGCTTAGCGGTCGGGAGGGTTAGCAATCAGCCCCAGCATTTT
.,TRBD1,TRBJ2-7,TRBV13,CASTQGVNEQYF,TGTGCCAGCACGCAGGGGGTGAACGAGCAGTACTTC
.,.,TRBJ1-1,TRBV27,CASRGRGGGNTEAFF,TGTGCCAGCAGGGGCCGGGGAGGGGGGAACACTGAAGCTTTCTTT
.,TRBD1,TRBJ2-7,TRBV15,CATSRINTGAYEQYF,TGTGCCACCAGCAGAATAAATACAGGGGCTTACGAGCAGTACTTC
.,TRBD2,TRBJ2-3,TRBV5-5,CASSIRLAASTDTQYF,TGTGCCAGCAGCATACGACTAGCGGCTAGCACAGATACGCAGTATTTT
.,.,TRBJ2-6,TRBV4-2,CASSDRDSSSGANVLTF,TGTGCCAGCAGCGATCGGGACTCCAGCTCTGGGGCCAACGTCCTGACTTTC
.,.,TRBJ2-1,TRBV19,CASSPWGGTYNEQFF,TGTGCCAGTAGCCCTTGGGGCGGGACCTACAATGAGCAGTTCTTC
.,.,TRBJ2-1,TRBV29-1,CSVEGVARGEQFF,TGCAGCGTTGAAGGGGTAGCGCGGGGTGAGCAGTTCTTC
.,TRBD2,TRBJ2-7,TRBV11-2,CASSHPWTSGGTYEQYF,TGTGCCAGCAGCCACCCGTGGACTAGCGGGGGGACCTACGAGCAGTACTTC
few,.,TRBJ2-5,TRBV4-2,CASSQVRVLQETQYF,TGTGCCAGCAGCCAAGTACGGGTCCTACAAGAGACCCAGTACTTC
.,TRBD1,TRBJ1-1,TRBV27,CASSLIDRVGLNTEAFF,TGTGCCAGCAGTTTAATCGACAGGGTGGGCCTGAACACTGAAGCTTTCTTT
.,TRBD2,TRBJ2-1,TRBV4-3,CASSLAGSLGNEQFF,TGCGCCAGCAGCCTAGCGGGGAGTCTGGGCAATGAGCAGTTCTTC
.,TRBD2,TRBJ2-1,TRBV6-6,CASNGLVGYNEQFF,TGTGCCAGCAATGGACTAGTGGGATACAATGAGCAGTTCTTC
.,.,TRBJ1-1,TRBV13,CASSFVTEGPEAFF,TGTGCCAGCAGCTTCGTAACGGAGGGTCCTGAAGCTTTCTTT